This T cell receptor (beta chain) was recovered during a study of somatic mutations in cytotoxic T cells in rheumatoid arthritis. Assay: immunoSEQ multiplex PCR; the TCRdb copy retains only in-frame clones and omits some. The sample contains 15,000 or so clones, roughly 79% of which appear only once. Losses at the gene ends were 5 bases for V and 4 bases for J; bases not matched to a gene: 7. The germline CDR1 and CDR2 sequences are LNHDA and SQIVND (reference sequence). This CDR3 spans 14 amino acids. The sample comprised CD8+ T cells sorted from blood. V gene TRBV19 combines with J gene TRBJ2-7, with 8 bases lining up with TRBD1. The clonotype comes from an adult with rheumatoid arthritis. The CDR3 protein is CASSLTGGRYEQYF. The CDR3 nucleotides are TGTGCCAGTAGTCTCACAGGGGGAAGGTACGAGCAGTACTTC.